These 26 T cell receptor beta chains were all obtained from the same sample, sequenced in a study of T cell responses to AZD1222 COVID-19 vaccine. Libraries were prepared by immunoSEQ multiplex PCR; TCRdb keeps only in-frame clonotypes and omits some of them. The sample holds about 110,000 clones; about nine tenths are singletons and the top ten take more than 2%. The specimen comprised peripheral blood, sampled 28 days after the second AZD1222 dose. All receptors come from an adult who received the AZD1222 COVID-19 vaccine.

The chain couples TRBV6-2 or TRBV6-3 to TRBJ2-2, with D possibly TRBD2 on 5 matching bases. V lost 1 base, J lost 1 base, and 10 bases lay in between. Germline CDR1 and CDR2: MNHEY and SVGEGT. This CDR3 is 16 amino acids long. The DNA of the CDR3 is TGTGCCAGCAGTTACTATGAGGGCCTGAACACCGGGGAGCTGTTTTTT. Amino acid sequence: CASSYYEGLNTGELFF.

This chain joins TRBV5-4 and TRBJ1-6; 9 positions match TRBD1. Germline values: CDR1 SGHNT, CDR2 YYREEE (reference sequence). This CDR3 contains 16 residues. V dropped 4 bases and J dropped 8; count of bases not matched to a gene: 10. This CDR3 reads CASSLPDRGVDSPLHF. CDR3 coding DNA: TGTGCCAGCAGCCTACCTGACAGGGGGGTTGATTCACCCCTCCACTTT.

The rearrangement joins TRBV19 to TRBJ1-2, with D maybe TRBD1 (6 bases). The CDR3 has 17 amino acids. Germline V gives CDR1 LNHDA, CDR2 SQIVND (reference sequence). V lost 6 bases, J lost 0 bases, and 20 bases lay in between. The CDR3 nucleotides are TGTGCCAGTAGCGGCCGGGACACGTGGAACACTAACTATGGCTACACCTTC. Protein sequence: CASSGRDTWNTNYGYTF. The whole variable domain, filled in from reference TRBV19 and TRBJ1-2, reads DGGITQSPKYLFRKEGQNVTLSCEQNLNHDAMYWYRQDPGQGLRLIYYSQIVNDFQKGDIAEGYSVSREKKESFPLTVTSAQKNPTAFYLCASSGRDTWNTNYGYTFGSGTRLTVV.

The chain is built from TRBV12-3 or TRBV12-4 and TRBJ1-2; tentative D call: TRBD1 (5 bases). The CDR3 is made up of 13 amino acids. The V end was cut by 5 bases, the J end by 4 bases, with 11 bases between. The CDR3 protein is CASSLAGIYGYTF. For the CDR3, the DNA is TGTGCCAGCAGTCTGGCAGGGATCTATGGCTACACCTTC.

V gene TRBV19 combines with J gene TRBJ1-5, with D perhaps matching TRBD1 (6 bases). The CDR3 sequence is 15 residues long. V was trimmed by 5 bases and J by 1 base, leaving 12 bases between them. Germline V gives CDR1 LNHDA, CDR2 SQIVND (reference sequence). The CDR3 bases are TGTGCCAGTAGTGCAGGGGTTTTGAGCAATCAGCCCCAGCATTTT. Residues: CASSAGVLSNQPQHF. Variable domain in full (rest from reference TRBV19 and TRBJ1-5): DGGITQSPKYLFRKEGQNVTLSCEQNLNHDAMYWYRQDPGQGLRLIYYSQIVNDFQKGDIAEGYSVSREKKESFPLTVTSAQKNPTAFYLCASSAGVLSNQPQHFGDGTRLSIL.

This chain joins TRBV19 and TRBJ1-2; possibly TRBD1 for D (5 bases). V dropped 1 base and J dropped 2 bases, with 17 bases sitting between them. The CDR3 is 17 residues long. Looked up from germline, CDR1 is LNHDA and CDR2 is SQIVND (reference sequence). The CDR3 region has the DNA TGTGCCAGTAGTATAGCAATGAGCCAGGGATCGAACTATGGCTACACCTTC. Protein: CASSIAMSQGSNYGYTF.

The count of this clone is one. This sequence joins TRBV29-1 and TRBJ1-4; D may be TRBD1 (6 bases). Germline V gives CDR1 SQVTM, CDR2 ANQGSEA. There are 13 residues in the CDR3. Trimming shortened V by 6 bases and J by 7 bases, and 15 bases separated the two germline ends. CDR3 protein: CSVSGQRGEKLFF. The CDR3 DNA is TGCAGCGTCTCCGGACAGCGAGGTGAAAAACTGTTTTTT.

This chain links TRBV28 with TRBJ1-1, with D unclear. CDR3 size: 14 residues. With 6 bases removed from V and 3 bases from J, the gap between germline ends came to 14 bases. The V gene's germline CDR1 is MDHEN and CDR2 SYDVKM. The DNA for the CDR3 is TGTGCCAGCAGACACCATCGTCGGGACACTGAAGCTTTCTTT. Encoded protein: CASRHHRRDTEAFF. Using reference TRBV28 and TRBJ1-1 for the parts outside the CDR3, the full variable domain is DVKVTQSSRYLVKRTGEKVFLECVQDMDHENMFWYRQDPGLGLRLIYFSYDVKMKEKGDIPEGYSVSREKKERFSLILESASTNQTSMYLCASRHHRRDTEAFFGQGTRLTVV.

The chain links TRBV6-2 or TRBV6-3 to TRBJ2-3; tentative D call: TRBD2 (5 bases). From germline, CDR1 is MNHEY and CDR2 SVGEGT. V dropped 2 bases and J dropped 2 bases, with 11 bases sitting between them. The CDR3 has 15 amino acids. CDR3 protein: CASSYGLANTDTQYF. In DNA form, the CDR3 reads TGTGCCAGCAGTTACGGGCTAGCTAACACAGATACGCAGTATTTT.

This chain connects TRBV18 to TRBJ2-2; D not certain. V was pared by 8 bases and J by 2 bases, with 9 bases between. Germline values: CDR1 KGHSH, CDR2 LQKENI. This CDR3 has 13 amino acids. Here the CDR3 reads CASAIDNTGELFF. CDR3 DNA sequence: TGTGCCAGCGCCATAGATAACACCGGGGAGCTGTTTTTT.

V is TRBV25-1 and J is TRBJ2-5, with D unclear. Germline V gives CDR1 MGHDK, CDR2 SYGVNS. The CDR3 is 15 amino acids. The V and J ends lost 7 bases and 0 bases respectively, with 15 bases between them. In DNA, the CDR3 is TGTGCCAGCATCTCCTATGGGATTTACCAAGAGACCCAGTACTTC. This encodes CASISYGIYQETQYF.

This chain connects TRBV18 to TRBJ2-7; TRBD1 matches at 7 bases. CDR3 length: 15 amino acids. Trimming at V came to 0 bases and at J to 5 bases, leaving 7 bases not matched to a gene. CDR1 and CDR2 (germline): KGHSH, LQKENI. CDR3 DNA sequence: TGTGCCAGCTCACCACCGGCCGGCAGGGGGAACGAGCAGTACTTC. Its translation is CASSPPAGRGNEQYF.

The chain combines TRBV7-3 with TRBJ2-7, with D unresolved. Trimming cost V 0 bases and J 0 bases, with 9 bases left between them. CDR1 and CDR2 from the germline V gene are SGHTA and FQGTGA. CDR3 length: 15 amino acids. The DNA for the CDR3 is TGTGCCAGCAGCTTAACGACCGAGAGCTCCTACGAGCAGTACTTC. Protein product: CASSLTTESSYEQYF.

The chain is built from TRBV6-5 and TRBJ2-7; the D gene is possibly TRBD1 (6 bases). Per germline, CDR1 MNHEY and CDR2 SVGAGI. This CDR3 has 13 residues. The V end was cut by 6 bases, the J end by 5 bases, with 14 bases between. For the CDR3, the DNA is TGTGCCAGCAGCCGCGGCAGGGGCCACGAGCAGTACTTC. It specifies CASSRGRGHEQYF.

Comments on this clone: The same CDR3 arises from other DNA sequences in this sample as well. This sequence joins TRBV7-9 and TRBJ2-7; D remains ambiguous. Germline CDR1 and CDR2: SEHNR and FQNEAQ (reference sequence). V lost 1 base to trimming and J lost 3 bases, with 10 bases between them. The CDR3 has 14 amino acids. DNA of the CDR3: TGTGCCAGCAGCTTAGGGACCGCTAGCTACGAGCAGTACTTC. This translates into CASSLGTASYEQYF.

This clone was seen only once. The V and J genes are TRBV11-2 and TRBJ1-5, with 7 nucleotides matching TRBD1. V shed 1 base and J 7 bases; nucleotides not matched to a gene: 7. Per the germline V gene, CDR1 is SGHAT and CDR2 is FQNNGV. The CDR3 covers 15 residues. The DNA for the CDR3 is TGTGCCAGCAGCTTAGGAGCGGGGACAGAACAGCCCCAGCATTTT. It codes for CASSLGAGTEQPQHF.

The CDR3 region is CASSSDPGQTPYTEAFF. The CDR3 nucleotides are TGTGCCAGCAGTTCCGACCCGGGACAGACACCCTACACTGAAGCTTTCTTT. This chain joins TRBV28 and TRBJ1-1, with 7 bases matching TRBD1. Trimming at V came to 4 bases and at J to 3 bases, leaving 14 bases not matched to a gene. The germline V gene has CDR1 MDHEN and CDR2 SYDVKM. The CDR3 sequence is 17 residues long.

V is TRBV5-1 and J is TRBJ1-4; 9 nucleotides match TRBD1. Trimming removed 4 bases from V and 7 bases from J; junction bases left unmatched: 2. Per the germline V gene, CDR1 is SGHRS and CDR2 is YFSETQ. The CDR3 loop spans 13 amino acids. The CDR3 sequence is CASSRGQGEKLFF. The CDR3 DNA reads as TGCGCCAGCAGCCGGGGACAGGGTGAAAAACTGTTTTTT. The full variable domain, with the rest looked up from reference TRBV5-1 and TRBJ1-4, is KAGVTQTPRYLIKTRGQQVTLSCSPISGHRSVSWYQQTPGQGLQFLFEYFSETQRNKGNFPGRFSGRQFSNSRSEMNVSTLELGDSALYLCASSRGQGEKLFFGSGTQLSVL.

This clone appeared a single time. This chain connects TRBV5-5 to TRBJ2-7; 8 bases align to TRBD1. V lost 4 bases and J lost 3; bases outside the gene matches: 6. CDR1 SGHKS and CDR2 YYEKEE come from the germline V gene (reference sequence). This CDR3 is 14 amino acids long. CDR3 sequence: CASSQGQAHYEQYF. The CDR3 DNA follows: TGTGCCAGCAGCCAGGGACAGGCGCACTACGAGCAGTACTTC.

The chain employs TRBV10-3 and TRBJ2-5; D gene ambiguous. CDR1 is ENHRY, CDR2 SYGVKD, per germline. CDR3 length equals 14 residues. Trimming took 5 bases from V and 2 from J, leaving 12 bases between them. CDR3 nucleotide sequence: TGTGCCATCAGTAGATGGGGTGAACAAGAGACCCAGTACTTC. It yields the protein CAISRWGEQETQYF.

The chain combines TRBV5-1 with TRBJ1-5; no clear D. Germline assignment: CDR1 SGHRS and CDR2 YFSETQ. The CDR3 sequence is 13 residues long. V was shortened by 2 bases and J by 6 bases, with 9 bases between the two germline ends. CDR3 sequence reads: CASSFSSGQPQHF. CDR3 bases: TGCGCCAGCAGCTTCTCATCCGGTCAGCCCCAGCATTTT.

The V and J genes are TRBV20-1 and TRBJ1-5; the D gene is possibly TRBD1 (5 bases). Looked up from germline, CDR1 is DFQATT and CDR2 is SNEGSKA (reference sequence). V lost 3 bases, J lost 5 bases, and 20 bases lay in between. The CDR3 loop spans 16 amino acids. The CDR3: CSASGGTDAFHQPQHF. CDR3 nucleotides: TGCAGTGCTAGTGGCGGGACGGACGCCTTCCATCAGCCCCAGCATTTT.

The genes are TRBV7-9 and TRBJ1-2; TRBD1 might be the D (6 bases). The germline V gene has CDR1 SEHNR and CDR2 FQNEAQ (reference sequence). Trimming shortened V by 4 bases and J by 8 bases, and 17 bases separated the two germline ends. The CDR3 contains 14 residues. CDR3 protein: CASSSPGPGGGYTF. The CDR3 DNA reads TGTGCCAGCAGCTCCCCGGGACCCGGGGGCGGCTACACCTTC. The whole variable domain, filled in from reference TRBV7-9 and TRBJ1-2, reads DTGVSQNPRHKITKRGQNVTFRCDPISEHNRLYWYRQTLGQGPEFLTYFQNEAQLEKSRLLSDRFSAERPKGSFSTLEIQRTEQGDSAMYLCASSSPGPGGGYTFGSGTRLTVV.

The chain links TRBV7-2 to TRBJ2-7; possibly TRBD1 for D (5 bases). Trimming stripped 1 base from V and 2 bases from J, with 12 bases between. The germline CDR1 and CDR2 sequences are SGHTA and FQGNSA. The CDR3 extends over 15 amino acids. In nucleotides, the CDR3 is TGTGCCAGCAGCTTAGTGGCAGGGATTACCTACGAGCAGTACTTC. Its translation is CASSLVAGITYEQYF.

CDR3 sequence: CASSYSLDFDTEAFF. The CDR3 DNA reads TGTGCCAGCAGTTACTCGTTAGACTTCGACACTGAAGCTTTCTTT. The chain links TRBV6-5 to TRBJ1-1, with D hard to call. V lost 0 bases, J lost 3 bases, and 11 bases lay in between. Germline V gene lookup returns CDR1 MNHEY and CDR2 SVGAGI. The CDR3 totals 15 residues.

V gene TRBV7-9 combines with J gene TRBJ2-7; D not resolved. Germline V gene lookup returns CDR1 SEHNR and CDR2 FQNEAQ (reference sequence). The CDR3 is made up of 13 amino acids. V shed 5 bases and J shed 7 bases, with 15 bases lying between them. The CDR3 loop is CASSPKGPVEQYF. CDR3 in DNA: TGTGCCAGCAGCCCCAAAGGTCCTGTAGAGCAGTACTTC.